Detailed here is one TCR beta chain. These data are taken from a study of blood T cell repertoires in COVID-19. The overall study: Specimens from acute and convalescent COVID-19 originated in the United States, Italy and Spain. The cDNA or gDNA used as material had been derived from T cells, B-cell-depleted T cells, or PBMCs.

In the original analysis: Estimation of nucleated cell counts relied on the amplification of reference gene primers. Assay: immunoSEQ multiplex PCR; the TCRdb copy retains only in-frame clones and omits some. That table is the source of V, J and clone size, and D and trimming were worked out from the DNA. The profile covers more than 250,000 clones, with around 87% appearing a single time and 1% taken by the ten largest. Per germline, CDR1 GTSNPN and CDR2 SVGIG (reference sequence). The CDR3 sequence is 15 residues long. The ends lost 1 base at V and 5 bases at J; junction bases unmatched: 5. The sequence came from a man aged 45-65 years with active or convalescent COVID-19. The chain couples TRBV30 to TRBJ1-1; 12 nucleotides match TRBD1. Sequencing was done on a sample of peripheral blood. For the CDR3, the DNA is TGTGCCTGGAGTGCCGGGACAGGGGGCTGGACTGAAGCTTTCTTT. Protein: CAWSAGTGGWTEAFF. The variable domain in full, with the rest retrieved from reference TRBV30 and TRBJ1-1, is SQTIHQWPATLVQPVGSPLSLECTVEGTSNPNLYWYRQAAGRGLQLLFYSVGIGQISSEVPQNLSASRPQDRQFILSSKKLLLSDSGFYLCAWSAGTGGWTEAFFGQGTRLTVV.